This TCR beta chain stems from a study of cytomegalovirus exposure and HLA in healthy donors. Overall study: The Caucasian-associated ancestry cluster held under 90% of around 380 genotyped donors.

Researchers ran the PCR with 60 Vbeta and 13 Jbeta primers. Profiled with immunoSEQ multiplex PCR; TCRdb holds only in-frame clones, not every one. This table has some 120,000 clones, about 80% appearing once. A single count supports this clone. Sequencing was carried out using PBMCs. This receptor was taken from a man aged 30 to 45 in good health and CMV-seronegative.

CDR3 DNA sequence: TGCAGCGAACGGACAGGGGGAGGAGAGACCCAGTACTTC. It is translated as CSERTGGGETQYF. The chain joins TRBV29-1 to TRBJ2-5; the match to TRBD1 covers 10 bases. Losses at the gene ends were 7 bases for V and 4 bases for J; bases not matched to a gene: 6. The CDR3 consists of 13 residues. CDR1 is SQVTM and CDR2 is ANQGSEA in the germline V gene.